These 17 T cell receptor beta chains were all obtained from the same sample, sequenced in a study of blood T cell repertoires in COVID-19. Clones were sequenced by immunoSEQ multiplex PCR, and TCRdb holds only the in-frame ones, with some missing. Of around 42,000 clones in the sample, about three quarters were seen once. The sample comprised peripheral blood. The receptors shown here come from a man between 65 and 85 years old with active or convalescent COVID-19.

The V call is TRBV29-1, the J call TRBJ1-2; weak D call: TRBD1 (5 bases). V was cut by 6 bases and J by 4 bases, with 12 bases left in between. This CDR3 has 12 amino acids. Per germline, CDR1 SQVTM and CDR2 ANQGSEA. This CDR3 reads CSVWTFTYGYTF. The CDR3 DNA reads as TGCAGCGTATGGACATTTACCTATGGCTACACCTTC.

This sequence joins TRBV10-3 and TRBJ2-7; 7 bases map to TRBD2. V was pared by 11 bases and J by 3 bases, with 10 bases of the junction left unmatched. The CDR3 contains 13 residues. Germline CDR1 and CDR2: ENHRY and SYGVKD. This CDR3 reads CAAHARGSYEQYF. The CDR3, as DNA: TGTGCCGCCCACGCGCGGGGGAGCTACGAGCAGTACTTC.

The rearrangement links TRBV3-1 (or the pseudogene TRBV3-2) to TRBJ1-2; tentative D call: TRBD1 (6 bases). Trimming removed 0 bases at V and 8 bases at J, with 13 bases between. There are 14 residues in the CDR3. From germline, CDR1 is LGHDT and CDR2 YNNKEL (reference sequence). The CDR3 bases are TGTGCCAGCAGCCAAGAGCTACAGGGTCTCGGCTACACCTTC. It codes for CASSQELQGLGYTF.

The CDR3 spells CASLSSLSSGNTIYF. The CDR3 coding sequence is TGTGCCAGCCTCAGTTCGTTAAGCTCTGGAAACACCATATATTTT. The genes are TRBV19 and TRBJ1-3; D is unclear. V gave up 9 bases and J gave up 0 bases, with 15 bases separating them. Looked up from germline, CDR1 is LNHDA and CDR2 is SQIVND (reference sequence). This CDR3 has 15 amino acids.

V usage is TRBV5-1 and J usage is TRBJ1-4, with D unresolved. The germline V gene has CDR1 SGHRS and CDR2 YFSETQ. The CDR3 is 13 residues long. The V gene lost 5 bases and the J gene lost 3 bases, with 8 bases spanning the gap. CDR3 nucleotide sequence: TGCGCCAGCAGGGAGAGGTCTAATGAAAAACTGTTTTTT. This encodes CASRERSNEKLFF.

This clone was recorded a few times. The chain is built from TRBV4-2 and TRBJ1-6; D uncertain. Germline CDR1 LGHNA, CDR2 YNFKEQ. V shed 0 bases and J shed 4 bases, with 7 bases lying between them. The CDR3 has 15 amino acids. CDR3 sequence (DNA): TGTGCCAGCAGCCAAGATACGGGTTATAATTCACCCCTCCACTTT. Amino acid sequence: CASSQDTGYNSPLHF.

The chain couples TRBV5-1 to TRBJ1-5; a weak D match, TRBD1 (5 bases). Germline V CDR1 and CDR2: SGHRS, YFSETQ. CDR3 size: 15 residues. V lost 2 bases and J lost 0, with 9 bases in between. CDR3 region: CASSFRGDSNQPQHF. DNA of the CDR3: TGCGCCAGCAGCTTTCGGGGGGATAGCAATCAGCCCCAGCATTTT.

This chain uses TRBV4-1 with TRBJ1-3; D is possibly TRBD1 (6 bases). The germline CDR1 and CDR2 sequences are MGHRA and YSYEKL. Deletions cut 3 bases from V and 4 bases from J, with 7 bases between. This CDR3 region has 13 residues. This CDR3 is CASSQGQGNTIYF. CDR3 sequence (DNA): TGCGCCAGCAGCCAGGGACAAGGAAACACCATATATTTT.

This clone was observed a few times. In nucleotides, the CDR3 is TGTGCCAGCAGTTCTCTGGGACAGGGGATCTCCGGGGAGCTGTTTTTT. Translated: CASSSLGQGISGELFF. V gene TRBV7-6 combines with J gene TRBJ2-2; 10 bases map to TRBD1. Germline values: CDR1 SGHVS, CDR2 FNYEAQ. V lost 6 bases to trimming and J lost 6 bases; unmatched junction nucleotides: 10. The CDR3 consists of 16 residues.

The rearrangement links TRBV5-8 to TRBJ1-5; TRBD1 might be the D (5 bases). This CDR3 comprises 13 residues. The V end was cut by 4 bases, the J end by 4 bases, with 9 bases between. CDR1 and CDR2 from the germline V gene are SGHTS and YDEGEE. The CDR3: CASSVQENQPQHF. CDR3 bases: TGTGCCAGCAGCGTACAGGAGAATCAGCCCCAGCATTTT.

The rearrangement uses TRBV6-1 and TRBJ1-4; D gene unclear. Trimming stripped 1 base from V and 0 bases from J, with 12 bases between. The CDR3 runs to 17 residues. Germline CDR1 reads MNHNS; CDR2 reads SASEGT. CDR3 protein: CASSEGFRYATNEKLFF. DNA of the CDR3: TGTGCCAGCAGTGAAGGTTTCAGATATGCAACTAATGAAAAACTGTTTTTT.

This clone has just one count. The chain combines TRBV12-3 or TRBV12-4 with TRBJ2-1; D gene uncertain. The CDR3 sequence is 12 residues long. Trimming took 2 bases from V and 6 from J, leaving 5 bases between them. CDR3 sequence (DNA): TGTGCCAGCAGTTTACTCTTCAATGAGCAGTTCTTC. Translating gives CASSLLFNEQFF.

This clone was counted a single time. V and J are TRBV6-5 and TRBJ1-4; D might be TRBD1 (5 bases). CDR3 length equals 13 residues. The germline V gene encodes CDR1 MNHEY and CDR2 SVGAGI. The V and J ends lost 9 bases and 10 bases respectively, with 18 bases between them. CDR3 sequence: CASSRAAGGKLFF. The DNA for the CDR3 is TGTGCCAGTTCGCGGGCCGCGGGGGGAAAACTGTTTTTT.

The V and J genes are TRBV13 and TRBJ1-2; TRBD1 agrees at 9 bases. The J segment lost 3 bases and the V segment lost 2 bases, leaving 16 bases of the junction unmatched. The CDR3 loop spans 19 amino acids. The germline gives CDR1 PRHDT, CDR2 FYEKMQ (reference sequence). The CDR3 protein is CASSLKREGDREKDYGYTF. In DNA form, the CDR3 reads TGTGCCAGCAGCTTAAAGAGAGAAGGGGACAGGGAAAAGGACTATGGCTACACCTTC.

The chain employs TRBV27 and TRBJ2-1; 7 nucleotides match TRBD1. Germline CDR1 is MNHEY and CDR2 is SMNVEV (reference sequence). The CDR3 runs to 14 residues. Trimming cost V 6 bases and J 6 bases; bases outside gene matches: 8. This CDR3 is CASRTGVPTNEQFF. Written as DNA, the CDR3 is TGTGCCAGCAGAACAGGGGTACCCACCAATGAGCAGTTCTTC.

This clone was seen a single time. The chain couples TRBV2 to TRBJ1-2; the D is unclear. This CDR3 comprises 13 residues. In germline, CDR1 is SNHLY, CDR2 FYNNEI. Trimming removed 7 bases from V and 4 bases from J, with 13 bases in between. CDR3 sequence (DNA): TGTGCCAGCAACCTCTGGGAGGGCTATGGCTACACCTTC. This gives the protein CASNLWEGYGYTF.

V is TRBV2 and J is TRBJ2-6, with D possibly matching TRBD2 (5 bases). The CDR3 runs 14 residues. Trimming took off 8 bases at V and 3 bases at J, with 11 bases between the two ends. Germline V gives CDR1 SNHLY, CDR2 FYNNEI. The CDR3 spells CASDGDIGANVLTF. The CDR3 region has the DNA TGTGCCAGCGACGGGGATATTGGGGCCAACGTCCTGACTTTC.